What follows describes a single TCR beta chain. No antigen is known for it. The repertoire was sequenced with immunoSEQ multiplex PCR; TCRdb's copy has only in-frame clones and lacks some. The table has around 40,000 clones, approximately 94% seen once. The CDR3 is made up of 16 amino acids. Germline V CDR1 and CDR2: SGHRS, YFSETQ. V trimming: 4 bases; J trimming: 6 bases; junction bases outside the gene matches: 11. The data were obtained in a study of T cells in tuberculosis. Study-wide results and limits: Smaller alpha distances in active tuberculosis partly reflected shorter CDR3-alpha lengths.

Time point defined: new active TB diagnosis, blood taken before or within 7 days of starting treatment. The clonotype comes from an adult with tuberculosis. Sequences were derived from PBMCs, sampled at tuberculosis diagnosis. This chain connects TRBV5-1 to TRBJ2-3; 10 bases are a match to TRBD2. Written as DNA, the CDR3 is TGCGCCAGCAGCCCAATAGCGGGGGGCTACCTGGATACGCAGTATTTT. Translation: CASSPIAGGYLDTQYF.